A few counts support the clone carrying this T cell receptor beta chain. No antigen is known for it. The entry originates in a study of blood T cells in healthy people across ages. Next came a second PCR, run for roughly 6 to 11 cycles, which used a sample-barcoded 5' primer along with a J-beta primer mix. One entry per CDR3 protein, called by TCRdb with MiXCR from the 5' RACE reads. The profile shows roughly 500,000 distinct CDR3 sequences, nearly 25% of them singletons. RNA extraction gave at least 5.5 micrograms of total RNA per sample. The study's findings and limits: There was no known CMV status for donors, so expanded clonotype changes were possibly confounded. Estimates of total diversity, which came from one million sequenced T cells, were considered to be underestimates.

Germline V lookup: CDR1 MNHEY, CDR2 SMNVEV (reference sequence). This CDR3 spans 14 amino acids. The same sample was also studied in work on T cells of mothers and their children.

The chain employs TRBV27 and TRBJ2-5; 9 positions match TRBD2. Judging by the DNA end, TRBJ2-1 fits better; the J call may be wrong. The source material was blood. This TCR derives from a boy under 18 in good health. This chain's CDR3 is CASSFGLARYEQFF. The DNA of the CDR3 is TGTGCCAGCAGTTTCGGACTAGCGAGGTATGAGCAGTTCTTC.